These 27 T cell receptor beta chains were all obtained from the same sample, sequenced in a study of early T cells in non-severe SARS-CoV-2 infection (dated by TCRdb to the early 2020s). The protocol used for the library was 5' RACE. The run used a NextSeq 500. TCRdb ran its own pipeline on the public reads, namely fastp trimming at Q25 and MiXCR clone calling, and kept in-frame beta chains. Each entry merges the rows of one CDR3 protein and shows their most common DNA and genes. In all, the sample holds 98,000 or so distinct CDR3 sequences, and around 10% of those were seen once. The ten largest clonotypes hold about 5% of the sample. Sequenced input: whole blood. Source of these receptors: an adult who was a healthcare worker with PCR-confirmed SARS-CoV-2 infection or an uninfected control (not recorded which).

The chain carries TRBV5-1 and TRBJ2-1, with 8 bases matching TRBD2. CDR3 length: 15 residues. With V trimmed by 6 bases and J by 4 bases, 9 bases remained unmatched. Germline V gene sequence: CDR1 SGHRS, CDR2 YFSETQ. CDR3 DNA sequence: TGCGCCAGCACTCGCCGGGAGGGGCAATACAATGAGCAGTTCTTC. Protein sequence: CASTRREGQYNEQFF. The full variable domain, with the rest looked up from reference TRBV5-1 and TRBJ2-1, is KAGVTQTPRYLIKTRGQQVTLSCSPISGHRSVSWYQQTPGQGLQFLFEYFSETQRNKGNFPGRFSGRQFSNSRSEMNVSTLELGDSALYLCASTRREGQYNEQFFGPGTRLTVL.

This clonotype was detected a few times. The J gene is TRBJ2-7, the V gene TRBV3-1; no definite D call. From germline, CDR1 is LGHDT and CDR2 YNNKEL (reference sequence). The germline V and J ends were trimmed by 0 bases and 4 bases, with 4 bases remaining between them. CDR3 length: 12 amino acids. CDR3 sequence reads: CASSQDEYEQYF. In nucleotides, the CDR3 is TGTGCCAGCAGCCAAGATGAATACGAGCAGTACTTC.

In its sample, this clonotype was seen many times. V is TRBV30 and J is TRBJ2-1; 14 bases map to TRBD2. From germline, CDR1 is GTSNPN and CDR2 SVGIG (reference sequence). The CDR3 runs 14 residues. The V and J ends lost 7 bases and 10 bases, in that order; junction bases with no gene match: 9. Here the CDR3 DNA reads TGTGCCTCCACGACTAGCGGGAGGGCCTTAGAGCAGTTCTTC. Translating gives CASTTSGRALEQFF.

This clonotype was found a few times. This chain links TRBV12-3 or TRBV12-4 with TRBJ1-1; the match to TRBD1 covers 9 bases. V shed 3 bases and J 1 base; nucleotides not matched to a gene: 3. CDR3 size: 15 residues. The CDR3 here is CASSFSGQGNTEAFF. CDR3 bases: TGTGCCAGCAGTTTTTCGGGACAGGGGAACACTGAAGCTTTCTTT.

This clonotype was seen at least ten times. This chain links TRBV2 with TRBJ2-1; 8 nucleotides line up with TRBD2. This CDR3 comprises 13 residues. V dropped 6 bases and J dropped 3; count of bases not matched to a gene: 1. From germline, CDR1 is SNHLY and CDR2 FYNNEI. CDR3 bases: TGTGCCAGCAGCGGGACTAGCTACAATGAGCAGTTCTTC. As protein: CASSGTSYNEQFF. The variable domain in full, with the rest retrieved from reference TRBV2 and TRBJ2-1, is EPEVTQTPSHQVTQMGQEVILRCVPISNHLYFYWYRQILGQKVEFLVSFYNNEISEKSEIFDDQFSVERPDGSNFTLKIRSTKLEDSAMYFCASSGTSYNEQFFGPGTRLTVL.

This chain uses TRBV5-1 with TRBJ1-6; no firm D call. Germline CDR1 SGHRS, CDR2 YFSETQ. The CDR3 contains 16 residues. Trimming cost V 0 bases and J 7 bases, with 14 bases left between them. The CDR3 is CASSLEGAVHNSPLHF. The DNA for the CDR3 is TGCGCCAGCAGCTTGGAAGGAGCCGTTCACAATTCACCCCTCCACTTT.

This clonotype was detected only a few times. V and J are TRBV28 and TRBJ1-5; no reliable D call. V was shortened by 8 bases and J by 11 bases, with 22 bases between the two germline ends. The CDR3 has 14 amino acids. The germline gives CDR1 MDHEN, CDR2 SYDVKM. As DNA, the CDR3 is TGTGCCAGCGAGTCCCGGGAGCTGCCTCGGGCCCAGCATTTT. Amino acids: CASESRELPRAQHF.

About this clonotype: This may be a read error: a much more frequent sequence differs by one nucleotide. The chain joins TRBV5-6 to TRBJ2-3; unclear D gene. With 3 bases removed from V and 0 bases from J, the gap between germline ends came to 8 bases. Germline CDR1 and CDR2: SGHDT and YYEEEE. The CDR3 extends over 14 amino acids. The CDR3 is CASSWRLSTDTQYF. DNA for the CDR3: TGTGCCAGCAGCTGGAGACTGAGCACAGATACGCAGTATTTT. The complete variable domain, with remaining parts taken from reference TRBV5-6 and TRBJ2-3, reads DAGVTQSPTHLIKTRGQQVTLRCSPKSGHDTVSWYQQALGQGPQFIFQYYEEEERQRGNFPDRFSGHQFPNYSSELNVNALLLGDSALYLCASSWRLSTDTQYFGPGTRLTVL.

Many counts were recorded for this clonotype. This sequence joins TRBV5-1 and TRBJ1-5; 8 nucleotides line up with TRBD1. There are 14 residues in the CDR3. V was pared by 1 base and J by 7 bases, with 4 bases of the junction left unmatched. CDR1 SGHRS and CDR2 YFSETQ come from the germline V gene. The CDR3 DNA is TGCGCCAGCAGCTTGACAGGGGGGAAGCAGCCCCAGCATTTT. Protein product: CASSLTGGKQPQHF.

This clonotype was seen many times. The V call is TRBV20-1, the J call TRBJ2-3; 9 bases are shared with TRBD2. J lost 1 base, V lost 2 bases, and 1 base had no gene match. Germline V gene sequence: CDR1 DFQATT, CDR2 SNEGSKA (reference sequence). The CDR3 length is 14 residues. CDR3 nucleotide sequence: TGCAGTGCTAGATTAGCGGGAGGCACAGATACGCAGTATTTT. Its protein product is CSARLAGGTDTQYF.

This clonotype has at least ten counts. The chain's CDR3 is CASSLGGAFGYTF. The CDR3 DNA follows: TGTGCCAGCAGTTTAGGGGGGGCGTTCGGCTACACCTTC. The J gene is TRBJ1-2, the V gene TRBV27, with TRBD1 as a possible D gene (6 bases). Deletions cut 2 bases from V and 8 bases from J, with 12 bases between. This CDR3 is 13 amino acids long. Germline CDR1 is MNHEY and CDR2 is SMNVEV (reference sequence).

There are a few counts of this clonotype. One end of the junction is discordant with germline, which a read error may explain. This chain joins TRBV28 and TRBJ2-3; D is possibly TRBD2 (6 bases). The CDR3 totals 13 residues. Germline assignment: CDR1 MDHEN and CDR2 SYDVKM. The CDR3 here is CASSPPLAPRRDF. In DNA form, the CDR3 reads TGTGCCAGCAGTCCCCCCCTAGCGCCGCGCAGAGATTTT.

This clonotype came up many times. The chain employs TRBV5-1 and TRBJ1-1; TRBD1 is a possible D gene (6 bases). Germline CDR1 and CDR2: SGHRS and YFSETQ. V was trimmed by 4 bases and J by 1 base, leaving 11 bases between them. CDR3 length equals 14 residues. CDR3 amino acids: CASSLGGPNTEAFF. CDR3 sequence (DNA): TGCGCCAGCAGCCTGGGGGGGCCGAACACTGAAGCTTTCTTT.

This clonotype was seen at least ten times. The chain joins TRBV20-1 to TRBJ2-7, with D perhaps TRBD2 (6 bases). This CDR3 spans 13 amino acids. Germline-derived CDR1 and CDR2 are DFQATT and SNEGSKA (reference sequence). Trimming stripped 4 bases from V and 3 bases from J, with 13 bases between. CDR3 in DNA: TGCAGTGCTAATGACGGGAGCGTCTACGAGCAGTACTTC. Translated, it gives CSANDGSVYEQYF.

The chain has TRBV29-1 and TRBJ2-7, with a tentative D call TRBD1 (6 bases). This CDR3 comprises 12 residues. V shed 3 bases and J shed 5 bases, with 11 bases lying between them. From germline, CDR1 is SQVTM and CDR2 ANQGSEA. The DNA for the CDR3 is TGCAGCGTTGACAGGGGAAACGACGAGCAGTACTTC. Its translation: CSVDRGNDEQYF.

This clonotype has more than one count but fewer than ten. This chain uses TRBV7-2 with TRBJ1-4; 9 bases fit TRBD1. In germline, CDR1 is SGHTA, CDR2 FQGNSA. CDR3 length equals 21 residues. The trim removed 4 bases at V and 0 bases at J, leaving 18 bases unmatched. CDR3 bases: TGTGCCAGCAGCTATGTCCGACGAAACGGGACAGGGATTGCAACTAATGAAAAACTGTTTTTT. Translated, it gives CASSYVRRNGTGIATNEKLFF.

This clonotype was seen at least ten times. The CDR3 DNA follows: TGTGCCAGCTCAAAAATCCTGAACACTGAAGCTTTCTTT. As protein: CASSKILNTEAFF. The chain couples TRBV6-6 to TRBJ1-1; the D is unclear. Trimming took 8 bases from V and 0 from J, leaving 10 bases between them. The V gene's germline CDR1 is MNHNY and CDR2 SVGAGI (reference sequence). The CDR3 is 13 residues long.

This chain connects TRBV28 to TRBJ1-4, with a tentative D call TRBD1 (5 bases). This CDR3 spans 12 amino acids. From germline, CDR1 is MDHEN and CDR2 SYDVKM. Between the trimmed V and J ends, which lost 4 bases and 10 bases, there was a span of 10 bases. The CDR3 DNA sequence: TGTGCCAGCAGTTCTGTTCAGGGAAAACTGTTTTTT. This codes for CASSSVQGKLFF.

The chain joins TRBV7-2 to TRBJ2-7, with 10 positions matching TRBD2. V gave up 1 base and J gave up 2 bases; unmatched junction bases: 5. The CDR3 has 16 residues. Germline V lookup: CDR1 SGHTA, CDR2 FQGNSA. The CDR3 region has the DNA TGTGCCAGCAGCTTAGTGGCTAGCGGGGGCCCCTACGAGCAGTACTTC. It codes for CASSLVASGGPYEQYF.

This clonotype occurred many times. The CDR3: CASSEWEADTQYF. The CDR3 coding sequence is TGCGCCAGCAGTGAATGGGAAGCAGATACGCAGTATTTT. V and J are TRBV10-1 and TRBJ2-3; D not certain. CDR3 length equals 13 residues. Germline V gene lookup returns CDR1 WNHNN and CDR2 SYGVQD (reference sequence). Trimming took off 3 bases at V and 4 bases at J, with 8 bases between the two ends.

In its sample, this clonotype was seen many times. The J gene is TRBJ1-4, the V gene TRBV6-1, with D perhaps matching TRBD1 (5 bases). Trimming removed 3 bases at V and 2 bases at J, with 10 bases between. CDR1 is MNHNS and CDR2 is SASEGT in the germline V gene. CDR3 length: 15 residues. The CDR3 sequence: CASSDGAGTNEKLFF. The CDR3 DNA reads as TGTGCCAGCAGTGATGGGGCTGGCACTAATGAAAAACTGTTTTTT.

This clonotype was picked up a small number of times. The V gene is TRBV30, the J gene TRBJ2-1; a weak D match, TRBD1 (5 bases). Germline V gives CDR1 GTSNPN, CDR2 SVGIG (reference sequence). Trimming shortened V by 1 base and J by 0 bases, and 7 bases separated the two germline ends. The CDR3 runs to 14 residues. CDR3 region: CAWSGRGSYNEQFF. In DNA form, the CDR3 reads TGTGCCTGGAGTGGTAGGGGCTCCTACAATGAGCAGTTCTTC. Full variable domain (rest looked up from reference TRBV30 and TRBJ2-1): SQTIHQWPATLVQPVGSPLSLECTVEGTSNPNLYWYRQAAGRGLQLLFYSVGIGQISSEVPQNLSASRPQDRQFILSSKKLLLSDSGFYLCAWSGRGSYNEQFFGPGTRLTVL.

In its sample, this clonotype was seen many times. The chain has TRBV29-1 and TRBJ1-2; 8 bases agree with TRBD1. From germline, CDR1 is SQVTM and CDR2 ANQGSEA. The CDR3 sequence is 15 residues long. V was clipped by 6 bases and J by 2 bases; unmatched bases: 11. In DNA, the CDR3 is TGCAGCGTCCAAAGTTGGGGACAGGTGAACTATGGCTACACCTTC. Translation: CSVQSWGQVNYGYTF.

The chain couples TRBV19 to TRBJ1-2; TRBD1 aligns across 10 bases. Germline loops: CDR1 LNHDA, CDR2 SQIVND (reference sequence). V lost 5 bases to trimming and J lost 4 bases; unmatched junction nucleotides: 4. The CDR3 totals 14 residues. The CDR3: CASSGDRGPYGYTF. CDR3 sequence (DNA): TGTGCCAGTAGTGGGGACAGGGGCCCCTATGGCTACACCTTC.

This clonotype was seen only once. The chain combines TRBV29-1 with TRBJ2-3, with TRBD1 identical over 7 bases. The J segment lost 3 bases and the V segment lost 7 bases, leaving 7 bases of the junction unmatched. Germline assignment: CDR1 SQVTM and CDR2 ANQGSEA. The CDR3 spans 13 residues. The chain's CDR3 is CSANRGFTDTQYF. Written as DNA, the CDR3 is TGCAGCGCCAACAGGGGTTTTACAGATACGCAGTATTTT.

The rearrangement uses TRBV28 and TRBJ1-3; D unclear. Per the germline V gene, CDR1 is MDHEN and CDR2 is SYDVKM. Between the trimmed V and J ends, which lost 6 bases and 0 bases, there was a span of 9 bases. This CDR3 contains 14 residues. The CDR3 loop is CASSSIFSGNTIYF. The CDR3 region has the DNA TGTGCCAGCAGCAGCATTTTCTCTGGAAACACCATATATTTT.

The chain combines TRBV29-1 with TRBJ1-1; D gene unclear. With 1 base removed from V and 0 bases from J, the gap between germline ends came to 3 bases. CDR1 and CDR2 from the germline V gene are SQVTM and ANQGSEA. CDR3 size: 12 residues. CDR3 bases: TGCAGCGTTGAAGTTGTGAACACTGAAGCTTTCTTT. Translating it yields CSVEVVNTEAFF.